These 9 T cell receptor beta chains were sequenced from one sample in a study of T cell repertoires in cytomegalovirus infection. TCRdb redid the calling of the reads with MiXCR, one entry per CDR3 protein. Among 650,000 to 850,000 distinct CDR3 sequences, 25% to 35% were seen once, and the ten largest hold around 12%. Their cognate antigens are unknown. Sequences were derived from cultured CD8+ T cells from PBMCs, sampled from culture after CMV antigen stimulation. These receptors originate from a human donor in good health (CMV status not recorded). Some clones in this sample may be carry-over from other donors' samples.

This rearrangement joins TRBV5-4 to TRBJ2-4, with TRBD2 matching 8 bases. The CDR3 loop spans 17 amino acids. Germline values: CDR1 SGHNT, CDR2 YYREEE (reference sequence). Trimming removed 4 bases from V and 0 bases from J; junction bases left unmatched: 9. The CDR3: CASSREGAPIAKNIQYF. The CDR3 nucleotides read TGTGCCAGCAGCCGGGAGGGAGCCCCAATAGCCAAAAACATTCAGTACTTC.

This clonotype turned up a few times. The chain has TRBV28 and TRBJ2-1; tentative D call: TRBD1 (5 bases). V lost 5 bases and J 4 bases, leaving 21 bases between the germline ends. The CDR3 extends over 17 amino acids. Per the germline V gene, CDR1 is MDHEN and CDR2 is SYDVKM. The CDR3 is CASSEGADPQPYNEQFF. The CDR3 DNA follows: TGTGCCAGCAGTGAAGGGGCAGATCCCCAACCTTACAATGAGCAGTTCTTC.

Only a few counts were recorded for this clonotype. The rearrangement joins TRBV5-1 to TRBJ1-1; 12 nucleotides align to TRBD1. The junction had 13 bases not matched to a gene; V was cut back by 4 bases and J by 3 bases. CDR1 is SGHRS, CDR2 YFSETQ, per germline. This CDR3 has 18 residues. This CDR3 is CASSPGQGAMYGDTEAFF. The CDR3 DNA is TGCGCCAGCAGCCCGGGACAGGGGGCAATGTATGGGGACACTGAAGCTTTCTTT.

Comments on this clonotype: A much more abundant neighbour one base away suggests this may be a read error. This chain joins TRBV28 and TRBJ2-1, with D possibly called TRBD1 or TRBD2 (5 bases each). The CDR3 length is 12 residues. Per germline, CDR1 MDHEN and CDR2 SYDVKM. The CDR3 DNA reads TGTGTCAGTGGGGCTAGCAACAATGAGCAGTTCTTC. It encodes CVSGASNNEQFF.

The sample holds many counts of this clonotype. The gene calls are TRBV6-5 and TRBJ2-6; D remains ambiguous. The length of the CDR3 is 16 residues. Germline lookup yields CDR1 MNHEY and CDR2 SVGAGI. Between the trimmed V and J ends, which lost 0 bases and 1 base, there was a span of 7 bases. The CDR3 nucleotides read TGTGCCAGCAGTTACTCGGGGTTTTCTGGGGCCAACGTCCTGACTTTC. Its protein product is CASSYSGFSGANVLTF.

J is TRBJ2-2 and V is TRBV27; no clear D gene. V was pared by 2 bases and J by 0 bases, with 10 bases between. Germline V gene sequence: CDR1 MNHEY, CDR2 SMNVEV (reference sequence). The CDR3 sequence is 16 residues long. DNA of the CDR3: TGTGCCAGCAGTTTACTTGTTAGGTCGAACACCGGGGAGCTGTTTTTT. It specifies CASSLLVRSNTGELFF.

The CDR3, as DNA: TGTGCCAGCAGCCTAAGGGTTGGCTACACCTTC. It translates to CASSLRVGYTF. The V call is TRBV9, the J call TRBJ1-2, with D hard to call. The V end was cut by 4 bases, the J end by 7 bases, with 8 bases between. The CDR3 is made up of 11 amino acids. Germline V gene lookup returns CDR1 SGDLS and CDR2 YYNGEE.

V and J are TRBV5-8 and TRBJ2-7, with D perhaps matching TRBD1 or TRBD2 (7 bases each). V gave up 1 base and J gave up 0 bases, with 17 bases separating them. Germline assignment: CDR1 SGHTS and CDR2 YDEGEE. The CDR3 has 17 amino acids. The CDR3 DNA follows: TGTGCCAGCAGCTTGTCAGGGGGGGGCCACCACTCCTACGAGCAGTACGTC. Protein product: CASSLSGGGHHSYEQYV.

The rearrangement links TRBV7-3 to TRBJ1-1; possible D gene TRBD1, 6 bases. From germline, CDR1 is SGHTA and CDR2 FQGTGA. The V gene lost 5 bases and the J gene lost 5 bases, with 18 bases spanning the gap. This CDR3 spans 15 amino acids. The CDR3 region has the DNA TGTGCCAGCAGCCCCCCCCGACAGGTCCGAACTGAAGCTTTCTTT. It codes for CASSPPRQVRTEAFF.